Listed below are T cell receptor beta chains from one sample, sequenced in a study of cytomegalovirus exposure and HLA in healthy donors. Assay used: immunoSEQ multiplex PCR; TCRdb lists only in-frame clones, some missing. The data show over 75,000 clones, with approximately 79% seen just once and approximately 5.7% held by the top ten. The specimen was PBMCs. Source of these receptors: a female donor in good health and CMV-seronegative. Each CDR3 is given with its conserved first and last residue. D genes are given only for firm matches. Size is stated for part of the rows, as once, few or many counts, or as a class when the clone is expanded.

cdr3_nt: TGCGCCAGCAGCGAATGGGGAGGCAATCAGCCCCAGCATTTT
cdr3_aa: CASSEWGGNQPQHF
clone_size: few
d_call: -
v_call: TRBV5-1
j_call: TRBJ1-5

cdr3_nt: TGCGCCAGCAGCTTGCACTACCCGACAGGGGGTATAACAGATACGCAGTATTTT
cdr3_aa: CASSLHYPTGGITDTQYF
clone_size: -
d_call: TRBD1
v_call: TRBV5-1
j_call: TRBJ2-3

cdr3_nt: TGTGCCAGCAGTGAGTGGGGGGAAAGGAGCGAGCAGTACTTC
cdr3_aa: CASSEWGERSEQYF
clone_size: -
d_call: -
v_call: TRBV25-1
j_call: TRBJ2-7

cdr3_nt: TGCGCCAGCAGCTTAGGCGGACAGGGTTACAATGAGCAGTTCTTC
cdr3_aa: CASSLGGQGYNEQFF
clone_size: -
d_call: TRBD1
v_call: TRBV5-1
j_call: TRBJ2-1

cdr3_nt: TGTGCCAGCAGCTCGGGACTAGGGGGCACAGATACGCAGTATTTT
cdr3_aa: CASSSGLGGTDTQYF
clone_size: -
d_call: TRBD2
v_call: TRBV9
j_call: TRBJ2-3

cdr3_nt: TGTGCCAGCAGCCCCGGGACACTGGGGGGGGAGCAGTACTTC
cdr3_aa: CASSPGTLGGEQYF
clone_size: -
d_call: -
v_call: TRBV6-5
j_call: TRBJ2-7

cdr3_nt: TGCGCCAGCAGCCAAGAAGGGGTAGGCCAGCCCCAGCATTTT
cdr3_aa: CASSQEGVGQPQHF
clone_size: -
d_call: -
v_call: TRBV4-1
j_call: TRBJ1-5

cdr3_nt: TGCGCCAGCAGCCCGGGACTAGCGCGCTACGAGCAGTACTTC
cdr3_aa: CASSPGLARYEQYF
clone_size: once
d_call: TRBD2
v_call: TRBV5-1
j_call: TRBJ2-7

cdr3_nt: TGCGCCAGCAGCTTGGGGGGGACTAGCGAGTACATTCAGTACTTC
cdr3_aa: CASSLGGTSEYIQYF
clone_size: -
d_call: TRBD2
v_call: TRBV5-1
j_call: TRBJ2-4

cdr3_nt: TGTGCCAGCACGTTTGGGCAGGGACAGGGGTATGGCTACACCTTC
cdr3_aa: CASTFGQGQGYGYTF
clone_size: few
d_call: TRBD1
v_call: TRBV6-5
j_call: TRBJ1-2

cdr3_nt: TGTGCCAGCAGCTTGGTAGCGGGCTCCTCCCACGAGCAGTACTTC
cdr3_aa: CASSLVAGSSHEQYF
clone_size: once
d_call: TRBD2
v_call: TRBV5-4
j_call: TRBJ2-7

cdr3_nt: TGCGCCAGCAGTGAGCAAGCGTCAGATACGCAGTATTTT
cdr3_aa: CASSEQASDTQYF
clone_size: -
d_call: -
v_call: TRBV10-2
j_call: TRBJ2-3

cdr3_nt: TGTGCCAGCAGTACCCCGGCGACAGGGACCTACGAGCAGTACTTC
cdr3_aa: CASSTPATGTYEQYF
clone_size: -
d_call: TRBD1
v_call: TRBV28
j_call: TRBJ2-7

cdr3_nt: TGCGCCAGCAGCGGGGAGGGGTTAGAAAAACTGTTTTTT
cdr3_aa: CASSGEGLEKLFF
clone_size: -
d_call: -
v_call: TRBV5-1
j_call: TRBJ1-4

cdr3_nt: TGTGCCAGCAGTGAAGCGCTGGGAGGGACGGGCAATCAGCCCCAGCATTTT
cdr3_aa: CASSEALGGTGNQPQHF
clone_size: once
d_call: -
v_call: TRBV6-1
j_call: TRBJ1-5

cdr3_nt: TGCGCCAGCAGCCAAGTAGCGGGGGAGACAGATACGCAGTATTTT
cdr3_aa: CASSQVAGETDTQYF
clone_size: -
d_call: TRBD2
v_call: TRBV4-3
j_call: TRBJ2-3

cdr3_nt: TGTGCCAGCAGCCCCGGACAGGGAGGAGTAGGCGAGCAGTACTTC
cdr3_aa: CASSPGQGGVGEQYF
clone_size: -
d_call: TRBD1
v_call: TRBV11-2
j_call: TRBJ2-7

cdr3_nt: TGCGCCAGCAGCCATGTTCGCGGAGCCTCTGGGGCCAACGTCCTGACTTTC
cdr3_aa: CASSHVRGASGANVLTF
clone_size: -
d_call: -
v_call: TRBV4-1
j_call: TRBJ2-6

cdr3_nt: TGTGCCAGCAGCCAAGAAGTCCTGCGCTATGGCTACACCTTC
cdr3_aa: CASSQEVLRYGYTF
clone_size: once
d_call: -
v_call: TRBV7-2
j_call: TRBJ1-2

cdr3_nt: TGTGCCAGCACACAGAGGGATGGCTACACCTTC
cdr3_aa: CASTQRDGYTF
clone_size: few
d_call: -
v_call: TRBV28
j_call: TRBJ1-2

cdr3_nt: TGTGCCAGCAGTGAAGATAGGACTAGCGAGAACGAGCAGTACTTC
cdr3_aa: CASSEDRTSENEQYF
clone_size: many
d_call: TRBD2
v_call: TRBV2
j_call: TRBJ2-7

cdr3_nt: TGTGCCAGCTCAGACTCCCTCGTTACCGAGACCCAGTACTTC
cdr3_aa: CASSDSLVTETQYF
clone_size: -
d_call: -
v_call: TRBV18
j_call: TRBJ2-5

cdr3_nt: TGTGCTAGAAAGGGCAGGGTAGGGTATGGCTACACCTTC
cdr3_aa: CARKGRVGYGYTF
clone_size: few
d_call: -
v_call: TRBV12-5
j_call: TRBJ1-2

cdr3_nt: TGTGCCAGCAGAGGCTCACCGGGAAAGTTTGAAGCTTTCTTT
cdr3_aa: CASRGSPGKFEAFF
clone_size: few
d_call: -
v_call: TRBV2
j_call: TRBJ1-1

cdr3_nt: TGCAGTGTCCCCACTTCCTACGAGCAGTACTTC
cdr3_aa: CSVPTSYEQYF
clone_size: -
d_call: -
v_call: TRBV20-1
j_call: TRBJ2-7

cdr3_nt: TGTGCCAGCACGACAGGTATGAACACTGAAGCTTTCTTT
cdr3_aa: CASTTGMNTEAFF
clone_size: -
d_call: -
v_call: TRBV9
j_call: TRBJ1-1

cdr3_nt: TGTGCCAGCTCACCAGACACCGAATCAAAAGAGACCCAGTACTTC
cdr3_aa: CASSPDTESKETQYF
clone_size: -
d_call: -
v_call: TRBV18
j_call: TRBJ2-5

cdr3_nt: TGTGCCAGCAGTTCTCCTGGCGGAATCGCCTACGAGCAGTACTTC
cdr3_aa: CASSSPGGIAYEQYF
clone_size: once
d_call: -
v_call: TRBV28
j_call: TRBJ2-7

cdr3_nt: TGTGCCAGCTCAGACGGACAGGTAGATGAAAAACTGTTTTTT
cdr3_aa: CASSDGQVDEKLFF
clone_size: few
d_call: TRBD1
v_call: TRBV18
j_call: TRBJ1-4

cdr3_nt: TGTGCCAGCAGCAAATTTCGGGGAGTGTACGAGCAGTACTTC
cdr3_aa: CASSKFRGVYEQYF
clone_size: -
d_call: -
v_call: TRBV21-1
j_call: TRBJ2-7

cdr3_nt: TGTGCCAGCAGAGGGGAGGTCGGACACAATGAGCAGTTCTTC
cdr3_aa: CASRGEVGHNEQFF
clone_size: few
d_call: -
v_call: TRBV6-5
j_call: TRBJ2-1

cdr3_nt: TGTGCCAGCAGAAATGGACAGGGGAACAATCAGCCCCAGCATTTT
cdr3_aa: CASRNGQGNNQPQHF
clone_size: -
d_call: TRBD1
v_call: TRBV6-6
j_call: TRBJ1-5

cdr3_nt: TGTGCCAGCAGCGTAGGGGGACAGGGGCACACCGGGGAGCTGTTTTTT
cdr3_aa: CASSVGGQGHTGELFF
clone_size: -
d_call: TRBD1
v_call: TRBV9
j_call: TRBJ2-2

cdr3_nt: TGTGCCAGCACCCCCCCGCAAGGAGCTAACTATGGCTACACCTTC
cdr3_aa: CASTPPQGANYGYTF
clone_size: -
d_call: -
v_call: TRBV5-4
j_call: TRBJ1-2

cdr3_nt: TGCGCCAGCAGCGTATACCGGGACAACTATAGCAATCAGCCCCAGCATTTT
cdr3_aa: CASSVYRDNYSNQPQHF
clone_size: -
d_call: -
v_call: TRBV5-1
j_call: TRBJ1-5

cdr3_nt: TGCAGCGTTGAAGGGGGGCCTAGCGGTGAGCAGTTCTTC
cdr3_aa: CSVEGGPSGEQFF
clone_size: few
d_call: -
v_call: TRBV29-1
j_call: TRBJ2-1

cdr3_nt: TGTGCCAGCAGTTACTCCGGAGGGCCCATGAACACTGAAGCTTTCTTT
cdr3_aa: CASSYSGGPMNTEAFF
clone_size: -
d_call: -
v_call: TRBV6-5
j_call: TRBJ1-1

cdr3_nt: TGTGCCAGCACCCCTAACGCTAACTATGGCTACACCTTC
cdr3_aa: CASTPNANYGYTF
clone_size: -
d_call: -
v_call: TRBV6-5
j_call: TRBJ1-2

cdr3_nt: TGCAGCGTTGAAGCCCTTCGGGGGGCCAATGAGCAGTTCTTC
cdr3_aa: CSVEALRGANEQFF
clone_size: -
d_call: -
v_call: TRBV29-1
j_call: TRBJ2-1

cdr3_nt: TGTGCCAGCAGTGAACAGGCCGCGAACACCGGGGAGCTGTTTTTT
cdr3_aa: CASSEQAANTGELFF
clone_size: -
d_call: -
v_call: TRBV2
j_call: TRBJ2-2

cdr3_nt: TGTGCCAGCAGTTACTCAGTACAGACCTCTGGAAACACCATATATTTT
cdr3_aa: CASSYSVQTSGNTIYF
clone_size: few
d_call: -
v_call: TRBV6-5
j_call: TRBJ1-3

cdr3_nt: TGTGCCATCCTGCTGGCAGGGGATCAGCCCCAGCATTTT
cdr3_aa: CAILLAGDQPQHF
clone_size: few
d_call: -
v_call: TRBV27
j_call: TRBJ1-5

cdr3_nt: TGTGCCAGCAGTGAACGGGGGGTTAAGCAGCCCCAGCATTTT
cdr3_aa: CASSERGVKQPQHF
clone_size: -
d_call: -
v_call: TRBV2
j_call: TRBJ1-5

cdr3_nt: TGTGCCACCAGTTTAACCGGTAGCAATCAGCCCCAGCATTTT
cdr3_aa: CATSLTGSNQPQHF
clone_size: -
d_call: -
v_call: TRBV27
j_call: TRBJ1-5

cdr3_nt: TGTGCCAGCAGTTATGCTAGCGGGATTGGAAATACGCAGTATTTT
cdr3_aa: CASSYASGIGNTQYF
clone_size: -
d_call: TRBD2
v_call: TRBV6-5
j_call: TRBJ2-3

cdr3_nt: TGTGCCAGCAGCGGTATCCTAGCGACAGATGAGACCCAGTACTTC
cdr3_aa: CASSGILATDETQYF
clone_size: -
d_call: -
v_call: TRBV5-4
j_call: TRBJ2-5

cdr3_nt: TGCAGCGTTGAGCGCGGGGTCCAAGAGACCCAGTACTTC
cdr3_aa: CSVERGVQETQYF
clone_size: -
d_call: -
v_call: TRBV29-1
j_call: TRBJ2-5

cdr3_nt: TGTGCCAGCAGTTTTCCACTCCGACACAATTCACCCCTCCACTTT
cdr3_aa: CASSFPLRHNSPLHF
clone_size: -
d_call: -
v_call: TRBV28
j_call: TRBJ1-6

cdr3_nt: TGTGCCAGCAGTTTGGGGACAGGGGGCTCCTACAATGAGCAGTTCTTC
cdr3_aa: CASSLGTGGSYNEQFF
clone_size: -
d_call: TRBD1
v_call: TRBV28
j_call: TRBJ2-1